Below are 16 T cell receptor beta chains sequenced from a single sample in a study of cytomegalovirus exposure and HLA in healthy donors. Vbeta (60) and Jbeta (13) primers were used in the PCR. Generated by immunoSEQ multiplex PCR, the TCRdb table keeps only in-frame clones and is missing some. Of roughly 140,000 clones listed, approximately 79% are singletons. Specimen: PBMCs. The receptors here all came from a man in his forties or fifties in good health and CMV-seropositive.

The chain carries TRBV6-5 and TRBJ2-2; 10 positions match TRBD2. The CDR3 consists of 15 residues. In germline, CDR1 is MNHEY, CDR2 SVGAGI. Trimming cost V 6 bases and J 1 base; bases outside gene matches: 2. CDR3 amino acids: CASRRLAGNTGELFF. Written as DNA, the CDR3 is TGTGCCAGCAGACGACTAGCGGGGAACACCGGGGAGCTGTTTTTT.

Only one count was recorded for this clone. The chain links TRBV18 to TRBJ2-1; 7 bases are a match to TRBD2. There are 15 residues in the CDR3. V was clipped by 6 bases and J by 5 bases; unmatched bases: 10. CDR1 KGHSH and CDR2 LQKENI come from the germline V gene. CDR3 residues: CASSLGAGANNEQFF. As DNA, the CDR3 is TGTGCCAGCTCCCTAGGGGCGGGAGCAAACAATGAGCAGTTCTTC.

J is TRBJ2-7 and V is TRBV21-1; the D call TRBD1 from the table was never checked on the DNA. TRBV21-1 is a known pseudogene. CDR3 size: 18 residues. DNA of the CDR3: TGTGCCAGCAGCAAAGGTAGGTGTCCCGGACAGGGGACTTACGAGCAGTACTTC. Encoded protein: CASSKGRCPGQGTYEQYF.

The rearrangement joins TRBV5-1 to TRBJ1-2, with D possibly TRBD1 on 6 matching bases. The V gene lost 2 bases and the J gene lost 7 bases, with 12 bases spanning the gap. Germline CDR1 SGHRS, CDR2 YFSETQ. The CDR3 sequence is 13 residues long. CDR3 in DNA: TGCGCCAGCAGCTTTTTGGGGGCGGGTGGCTACACCTTC. This sequence encodes CASSFLGAGGYTF.

This clone showed up just a few times. The chain recombines TRBV16 with TRBJ2-7; TRBD2 is a possible D gene (5 bases). This CDR3 is 13 amino acids long. Germline lookup yields CDR1 KGHSY and CDR2 FQNENV. Trimming removed 0 bases at V and 4 bases at J, with 7 bases between. The DNA for the CDR3 is TGTGCCAGCAGCCAATCAAGAGGGTACGAGCAGTACTTC. Protein sequence: CASSQSRGYEQYF.

The chain carries TRBV6-5 and TRBJ1-5; no clear D. Per the germline V gene, CDR1 is MNHEY and CDR2 is SVGAGI. Trimming left V 6 bases short and J 7 bases short, with 13 bases between. CDR3 length: 13 residues. The CDR3 bases are TGTGCCAGCAGCCTCTCTTCACAGCAGCCCCAGCATTTT. It is translated as CASSLSSQQPQHF.

The J gene is TRBJ1-5, the V gene TRBV30, with a possible D match to TRBD1 (6 bases). V was pared by 3 bases and J by 5 bases, with 11 bases between. Per the germline V gene, CDR1 is GTSNPN and CDR2 is SVGIG (reference sequence). This CDR3 has 13 residues. In DNA, the CDR3 is TGTGCCTGGAGCATGTACAGGGATCAGCCCCAGCATTTT. Protein sequence: CAWSMYRDQPQHF.

The chain recombines TRBV6-1 with TRBJ2-3; 7 bases agree with TRBD1. The germline V gene has CDR1 MNHNS and CDR2 SASEGT. The CDR3 length is 13 residues. Trimming took 7 bases from V and 9 from J; bases not matched to a gene: 10. Written as DNA, the CDR3 is TGTGCCAGCACCGAACAGGGGCCGAACACGCAGTATTTT. It is translated as CASTEQGPNTQYF.

The sample holds a few counts of this clone. The chain employs TRBV28 and TRBJ1-2, with 7 bases that match TRBD1. J was trimmed by 5 bases and V by 3 bases; bases with no gene match: 3. The length of the CDR3 is 13 residues. From germline, CDR1 is MDHEN and CDR2 SYDVKM. CDR3 DNA: TGTGCCAGCAGTTTCGGACAGGTATATGGCTACACCTTC. Residues: CASSFGQVYGYTF.

The rearrangement joins TRBV13 to TRBJ2-3; D not certain. CDR1 and CDR2 (germline): PRHDT, FYEKMQ (reference sequence). V was clipped by 5 bases and J by 1 base, with 16 bases between them. This CDR3 is built from 16 residues. The CDR3 here is CASSPTPFGGTDTQYF. The DNA for the CDR3 is TGTGCCAGCAGCCCAACCCCGTTCGGTGGCACAGATACGCAGTATTTT. The entire variable domain, with the rest obtained from reference TRBV13 and TRBJ2-3, is as follows: AAGVIQSPRHLIKEKRETATLKCYPIPRHDTVYWYQQGPGQDPQFLISFYEKMQSDKGSIPDRFSAQQFSDYHSELNMSSLELGDSALYFCASSPTPFGGTDTQYFGPGTRLTVL.

Of note for this clone: One junction end disagrees with the germline gene, perhaps due to a read error. The V call is TRBV7-7, the J call TRBJ2-3; the match to TRBD2 covers 8 bases. CDR1 is SSHAT and CDR2 is FNYEAQ in the germline V gene (reference sequence). The CDR3 has 13 residues. CDR3 in DNA: TGTGCTAGCAGCCGGACTAGCTTTGATACGCAGTATTTT. It is translated as CASSRTSFDTQYF.

The chain carries TRBV5-5 and TRBJ1-1; TRBD1 might be the D (5 bases). The CDR3 consists of 14 residues. V lost 6 bases, J lost 5 bases, and 17 bases lay in between. CDR1 and CDR2 from the germline V gene are SGHKS and YYEKEE (reference sequence). Here the CDR3 reads CASKFLGARTEAFF. CDR3 coding DNA: TGTGCCAGCAAATTCCTAGGGGCGAGGACTGAAGCTTTCTTT. Looking up the rest from reference TRBV5-5 and TRBJ1-1 gives the full variable domain: DAGVTQSPTHLIKTRGQQVTLRCSPISGHKSVSWYQQVLGQGPQFIFQYYEKEERGRGNFPDRFSARQFPNYSSELNVNALLLGDSALYLCASKFLGARTEAFFGQGTRLTVV.

The rearrangement joins TRBV5-5 to TRBJ2-5; 7 nucleotides agree with TRBD1. The J call is uncertain, as TRBJ2-7 better fits the DNA end. The CDR3 contains 16 residues. In germline, CDR1 is SGHKS, CDR2 YYEKEE (reference sequence). This chain's CDR3 is CASSLGLDRNMGEQYF. Written as DNA, the CDR3 is TGTGCCAGCAGCTTGGGGTTGGACAGGAATATGGGCGAGCAGTACTTC.

This chain connects TRBV28 to TRBJ1-2; 7 nucleotides line up with TRBD1. CDR3 length equals 15 residues. Per the germline V gene, CDR1 is MDHEN and CDR2 is SYDVKM. Trimming cost V 5 bases and J 4 bases; bases outside gene matches: 10. For the CDR3, the DNA is TGTGCCAGCAGTCGGGGCAGGGGGACCATCTATGGCTACACCTTC. This codes for CASSRGRGTIYGYTF.

The chain couples TRBV11-2 to TRBJ2-7; maybe TRBD2 (6 bases). V lost 5 bases and J 12 bases, leaving 29 bases between the germline ends. In germline, CDR1 is SGHAT, CDR2 FQNNGV. The CDR3 has 16 residues. The CDR3 region is CASSTEPREWGFKRYF. The CDR3 bases are TGTGCCAGCAGCACAGAGCCCCGGGAGTGGGGCTTTAAAAGGTACTTC.

This clone was detected only once. The chain employs TRBV15 and TRBJ2-7; 9 bases line up with TRBD1. The trim removed 3 bases at V and 5 bases at J, leaving 5 bases unmatched. This CDR3 comprises 14 residues. In germline, CDR1 is LNHNV, CDR2 YYDKDF (reference sequence). The CDR3 nucleotides read TGTGCCACCAGCAGCTGGGACAGGGCGGACGAGCAGTACTTC. The encoded protein is CATSSWDRADEQYF.